At least ten counts were recorded for the clone carrying this T cell receptor beta chain. Its antigen is as yet unknown. This entry is derived from a study of spatial heterogeneity in lung cancer. Looking at the study overall: Raw sequencing reads included, on average, more than 9.5 appearances of each unique TCR and UMI combination.

Every TCR cDNA molecule bore a unique molecular identifier. MiXCR, applied by TCRdb to the 5' RACE reads, yields one record per CDR3 protein. The repertoire consists of several thousand distinct CDR3 sequences, with 7.8% occurring once and the leading ten covering 25% to 30%. Time point specified: sample taken at primary tumor resection. No cells were sorted before sequencing. The whole RNA sequenced was extracted from tumor, nontumor lung or frozen PBMC. The cohort: some 70 early-stage, untreated non-small cell lung cancer patients. Whole-study findings and limits: In blood, ubiquitous expanded tumor TCRs appeared more at resection than follow-up.

This receptor was identified in a female donor with early-stage non-small cell lung cancer. The starting material was PBMCs, obtained at surgery.

In nucleotides, the CDR3 is TGTGCCAGCAGCGGCGGCGCAGGGGGAAATTCACCCCTCCACTTT. Translated: CASSGGAGGNSPLHF. V usage is TRBV9 and J usage is TRBJ1-6; 7 nucleotides line up with TRBD1. Germline V gene data show CDR1 as SGDLS and CDR2 as YYNGEE. This CDR3 is built from 15 residues. J gave up 7 bases and V 3 bases, and 7 bases lay outside the gene matches.